This T cell receptor (beta chain) was sequenced during a study of blood T cell repertoires in COVID-19. Some clones are missing from TCRdb's copy, which holds only in-frame ones; the method was immunoSEQ multiplex PCR. The sample includes 180,000 or so clones, 75% to 90% of them seen just once. Per germline, CDR1 LGHDT and CDR2 YNNKEL (reference sequence). The CDR3 totals 11 residues. V lost 8 bases, J lost 7 bases, and 9 bases lay in between. This chain links TRBV3-1 (or the pseudogene TRBV3-2) with TRBJ2-1; a possible D gene is TRBD2 (5 bases). This sequence was found in a woman in her sixties or seventies with acute or convalescent COVID-19. The sequencing sample was made of peripheral blood. CDR3 sequence: CASASPNEQFF. The CDR3 bases are TGTGCCAGCGCTAGCCCTAATGAGCAGTTCTTC.